This T cell receptor beta chain was identified during a study of blood T cell repertoires in COVID-19. Study information: The origin of the acute and convalescent COVID-19 samples was the United States, Italy and Spain. PBMCs, B-cell-depleted T cells, or T cells were the source of the cDNA or gDNA that made up the material.

Generated by immunoSEQ multiplex PCR, the TCRdb table keeps only in-frame clones and is missing some. This table has hundreds of thousands of clones, about nine tenths appearing once. The CDR3 covers 14 residues. Germline loops: CDR1 LNHDA, CDR2 SQIVND (reference sequence). The trim removed 6 bases at V and 5 bases at J, leaving 6 bases unmatched. Seattle enrolled patients during active infection and tracked them longitudinally. This clone has just one count. This TCR came from a woman aged 25 to 39 with COVID-19, enrolled during active disease. The sequenced sample consisted of peripheral blood. The rearrangement links TRBV19 to TRBJ2-7; TRBD2 aligns across 11 bases. This chain's CDR3 is CASRKTSGEHEQYF. The CDR3 region has the DNA TGTGCCAGTAGAAAGACTAGCGGGGAACACGAGCAGTACTTC.